A single TCR beta chain is shown here with its context. There are 16 residues in the CDR3. The ends lost 1 base at V and 6 bases at J; junction bases unmatched: 9. CDR1 is LNHNV and CDR2 is YYDKDF in the germline V gene (reference sequence). This record belongs to a study of blood T cell repertoires in COVID-19. Sequencing was performed with immunoSEQ multiplex PCR; in TCRdb, only in-frame clones are kept and a portion is missing. The sample holds 100,000 to 150,000 clones; around nine tenths are singletons and the top ten take roughly 2.2%. The chain has TRBV15 and TRBJ1-1, with TRBD1 identical over 9 bases. Sequenced input: peripheral blood. This TCR derives from a man between 70 and 80 years old with active COVID-19. CDR3 in DNA: TGTGCCACCAGCAGAGTAGCCGGACAGGGGTCGGCTGAAGCTTTCTTT. It is translated as CATSRVAGQGSAEAFF.